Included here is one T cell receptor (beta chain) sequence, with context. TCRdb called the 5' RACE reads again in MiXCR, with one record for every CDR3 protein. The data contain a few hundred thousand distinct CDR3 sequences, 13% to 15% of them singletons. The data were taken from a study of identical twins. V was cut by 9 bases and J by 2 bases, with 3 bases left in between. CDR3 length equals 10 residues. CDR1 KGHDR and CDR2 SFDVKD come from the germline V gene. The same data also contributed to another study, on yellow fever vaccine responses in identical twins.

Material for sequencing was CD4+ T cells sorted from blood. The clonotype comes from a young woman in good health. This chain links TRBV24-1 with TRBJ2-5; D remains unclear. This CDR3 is CATGQETQYF. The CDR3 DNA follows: TGTGCCACCGGACAAGAGACCCAGTACTTC.